The 8 T cell receptor beta chains given below trace back to one sample, sequenced in a study of T cells in women clearing cervical HPV infection. Profiled with immunoSEQ multiplex PCR; TCRdb holds only in-frame clones, not every one. Its clone listing holds about 30,000 clones. Material: blood buffy coat. The receptors stem from a woman between 18 and 70 years old with a cervical HPV16 infection that either progressed to CIN3+ or cleared (not recorded which).

The DNA read from the CDR3 is TGTGCCAGCAGCTTGGGGGGGACTGTGGTTGAG. This translates into CASSLGGTVVE. The complete CDR3 protein is CASSLGGTVVELFF. The chain has TRBV5-4 and TRBJ2-2; weak D call: TRBD2 (6 bases). The read ends 3 residues early relative to the CDR3; the germline J gene fills the gap. Germline-derived CDR1 and CDR2 are SGHNT and YYREEE (reference sequence). This CDR3 has 14 residues.

Note on this clone: The read finishes 3 residues shy of the CDR3 end, and the germline J gene is used to complete it. This rearrangement joins TRBV5-1 to TRBJ1-6; no reliable D call. The CDR3 runs to 13 residues. Looked up from germline, CDR1 is SGHRS and CDR2 is YFSETQ. CDR3 bases read: TGCGCCAGCAGCTTGGGTTCGGGGTCCCCC. As protein: CASSLGSGSP. The whole CDR3 protein reads CASSLGSGSPLHF.

Comment on this clone: The read comes to an end 3 residues before the CDR3 does, leaving the germline J gene to fill in the end. The chain links TRBV30 to TRBJ2-7; D remains ambiguous. Germline CDR1 is GTSNPN and CDR2 is SVGIG (reference sequence). This CDR3 spans 14 amino acids. Trimming took 2 bases from V and 2 from J, leaving 13 bases between them. CDR3 DNA (partial): TGTGCCTGGAGTCTAAACCTAGTAGCCTACGAG. It is translated as CAWSLNLVAYE. In full, the CDR3 is CAWSLNLVAYEQYF.

With regard to this clone: With the read ending 3 residues before the CDR3 end, the germline J gene is used to fill in that end. This sequence joins TRBV18 and TRBJ2-3; TRBD2 aligns across 12 bases. Germline V lookup: CDR1 KGHSH, CDR2 LQKENI. The CDR3 runs to 16 residues. CDR3 protein: CASSPRTSGVQETQYF. The DNA read from the CDR3 is TGTGCCAGCTCACCGAGGACTAGCGGGGTTCAAGAGACG.

As to this clone: The CDR3 end falls 3 residues outside the read, so it is completed with the germline J gene. This rearrangement joins TRBV29-1 to TRBJ2-5; D is perhaps TRBD1 (5 bases). Trimming pared 4 bases from V and 1 base from J, leaving 13 bases between. This CDR3 is built from 14 residues. Germline loops: CDR1 SQVTM, CDR2 ANQGSEA. The part of the CDR3 DNA that was read is TGCAGCGTTGTGGGGCAGAACACCCAAGAGACC. Translation: CSVVGQNTQET. The entire CDR3 protein is CSVVGQNTQETQYF.

On this clone itself: The observed sequence ends 3 residues before the CDR3 terminus, with the missing tail filled in from the germline J gene. This sequence joins TRBV2 and TRBJ2-7, with D perhaps TRBD1 (6 bases). The length of the CDR3 is 12 residues. V lost 6 bases and J 3 bases, leaving 9 bases between the germline ends. Germline lookup yields CDR1 SNHLY and CDR2 FYNNEI. CDR3 sequence reads: CASRPQGYEQYF. The CDR3 bases that were read are TGTGCCAGCAGACCACAGGGCTACGAG. Full variable domain (missing parts from reference TRBV2 and TRBJ2-7): EPEVTQTPSHQVTQMGQEVILRCVPISNHLYFYWYRQILGQKVEFLVSFYNNEISEKSEIFDDQFSVERPDGSNFTLKIRSTKLEDSAMYFCASRPQGYEQYFGPGTRLTVT.

In regard to this clone: The read is 3 residues too short to cover the CDR3 end, so that end is filled in from the germline J gene. This chain links TRBV30 with TRBJ2-3; TRBD1 or TRBD2 may be the D gene (5 bases each). The germline gives CDR1 GTSNPN, CDR2 SVGIG (reference sequence). The CDR3 is made up of 13 amino acids. The CDR3 DNA, read in part, is TGTGCCTGGACTGACAGAGGGGATCAGCCG. This codes for CAWTDRGDQP. The CDR3 as a whole reads CAWTDRGDQPQYF.

As for this clone: At one end the junction does not follow the germline gene, possibly because of a read error. The CDR3 is cut off 3 residues early in the read; its end comes from the germline J gene. The sample carries other DNA sequences with the same CDR3. The V gene is TRBV19, the J gene TRBJ1-3; D is possibly TRBD1 (6 bases). The CDR3 length is 18 residues. Germline V gives CDR1 LNHDA, CDR2 SQIVND (reference sequence). CDR3 sequence: CASSKGEGGLPSGNTIYF. The covered CDR3 bases are TGTGCCAGTAGTAAGGGGGAAGGCGGTCTTCCCTCTGGAAACACA.